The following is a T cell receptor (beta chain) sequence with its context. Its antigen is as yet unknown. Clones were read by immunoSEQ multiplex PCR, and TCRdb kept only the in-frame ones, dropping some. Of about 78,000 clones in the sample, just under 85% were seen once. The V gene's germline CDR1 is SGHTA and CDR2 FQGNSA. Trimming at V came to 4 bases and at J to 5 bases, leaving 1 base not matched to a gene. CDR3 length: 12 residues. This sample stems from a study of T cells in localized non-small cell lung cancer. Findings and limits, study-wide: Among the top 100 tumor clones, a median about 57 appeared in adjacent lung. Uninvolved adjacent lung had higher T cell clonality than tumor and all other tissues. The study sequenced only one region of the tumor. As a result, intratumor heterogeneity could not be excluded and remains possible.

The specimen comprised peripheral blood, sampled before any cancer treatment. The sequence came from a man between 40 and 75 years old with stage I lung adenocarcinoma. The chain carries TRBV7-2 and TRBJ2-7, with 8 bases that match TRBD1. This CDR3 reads CASSWTGNEQYF. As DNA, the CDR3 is TGTGCCAGCAGCTGGACAGGGAACGAGCAGTACTTC.